Below are 30 T cell receptor beta chains sequenced from a single sample in a study of T cells in Graves' hyperthyroidism and ophthalmopathy. Amplified regions were TCR beta CDR3 sequences from RNA transcripts. Carried out on the TCR CDR3, a first-round RT-PCR used the HTBI primer set. TCRdb analysed the multiplex PCR reads with MiXCR anew, one entry per CDR3 protein. The sample includes 500,000 to 600,000 distinct CDR3 sequences, over 15% of them seen just once. The sequencing input was blood. The receptors shown here come from a woman aged 18-35 years with Graves' hyperthyroidism.

The genes are TRBV27 and TRBJ2-1; 9 nucleotides agree with TRBD2. The length of the CDR3 is 16 residues. The V gene end was trimmed by 5 bases and the J gene end by 8 bases; junction bases not matched to a gene: 13. From germline, CDR1 is MNHEY and CDR2 SMNVEV (reference sequence). This CDR3 is CASSPIAGVVSDEQFF. CDR3 coding DNA: TGTGCCAGCAGTCCCATAGCGGGAGTAGTCTCGGATGAGCAGTTCTTC.

There are many counts of this clonotype. V usage is TRBV28 and J usage is TRBJ1-5; D gene ambiguous. V was clipped by 6 bases and J by 4 bases, with 16 bases between them. Germline V gene data show CDR1 as MDHEN and CDR2 as SYDVKM. The CDR3 has 15 residues. The CDR3 nucleotides are TGTGCCAGCAGACCGACGGGAAGGAAAAATCAGCCCCAGCATTTT. Translating gives CASRPTGRKNQPQHF.

The sample holds many counts of this clonotype. The rearrangement joins TRBV12-3 or TRBV12-4 to TRBJ1-2; D is ambiguous. This CDR3 comprises 13 residues. Trimming stripped 4 bases from V and 0 bases from J, with 6 bases between. The CDR3 bases are TGTGCCAGCAGTTCGGTTCCTAACTATGGCTACACCTTC. Translated: CASSSVPNYGYTF.

This clonotype was counted many times. The rearrangement joins TRBV11-2 to TRBJ2-7; D possibly corresponds to TRBD2 (5 bases). V gave up 0 bases and J gave up 6 bases, with 15 bases separating them. The CDR3 extends over 15 amino acids. The germline V gene has CDR1 SGHAT and CDR2 FQNNGV. The CDR3 loop is CASSLDRGFRREQYF. The CDR3 DNA reads as TGTGCCAGCAGCTTAGATCGAGGGTTCAGGCGCGAGCAGTACTTC.

Concerning this clonotype: A clone one base away is much larger, so this may be a read error. V usage is TRBV10-3 and J usage is TRBJ1-2, with a possible D match to TRBD1 (6 bases). V lost 3 bases and J 4 bases, leaving 18 bases between the germline ends. The germline V gene has CDR1 ENHRY and CDR2 SYGVKD. The CDR3 runs to 16 residues. In DNA form, the CDR3 reads TGTGCCATCAGTGACATAAGGGGGGATGCAGGCTATGGCTACACCTTC. It codes for CAISDIRGDAGYGYTF.

The chain links TRBV7-2 to TRBJ1-2; D is perhaps TRBD1 (5 bases). The CDR3 spans 13 residues. Trimming took off 5 bases at V and 8 bases at J, with 15 bases between the two ends. CDR1 is SGHTA and CDR2 is FQGNSA in the germline V gene. The CDR3 region has the DNA TGTGCCAGCAGCCTGGGGGTGGGGAACGGCTACACCTTC. Translated: CASSLGVGNGYTF.

The sample holds many counts of this clonotype. The chain has TRBV12-3 or TRBV12-4 and TRBJ2-1; TRBD2 aligns across 13 bases. This CDR3 has 15 residues. Trimming at V came to 8 bases and at J to 5 bases, leaving 6 bases not matched to a gene. In DNA, the CDR3 is TGTGCCAGCTTGGGGACTAGCGGGGACCACAATGAGCAGTTCTTC. It yields the protein CASLGTSGDHNEQFF.

This clonotype has a count of ten or more. The V and J genes are TRBV7-9 and TRBJ2-7; tentatively, D is TRBD1 (6 bases). CDR3 length: 14 amino acids. V shed 5 bases and J shed 3 bases, with 14 bases lying between them. Per the germline V gene, CDR1 is SEHNR and CDR2 is FQNEAQ (reference sequence). The CDR3 DNA reads TGTGCCAGCAGCGCTCAGGGGATTGGCTACGAGCAGTACTTC. Its translation: CASSAQGIGYEQYF.

Ten or more counts support this clonotype. V gene TRBV7-8 combines with J gene TRBJ1-1, with a possible D match to TRBD1 (5 bases). CDR1 is SGHVS, CDR2 FQNEAQ, per germline. Between the trimmed V and J ends, which lost 3 bases and 4 bases, there was a span of 12 bases. There are 14 residues in the CDR3. The CDR3 here is CASSFVEGTTEAFF. CDR3 DNA sequence: TGTGCCAGCAGCTTTGTGGAGGGGACCACTGAAGCTTTCTTT.

This clonotype has a handful of counts. This sequence joins TRBV7-8 and TRBJ2-2, with D possibly being TRBD1 (7 bases). V lost 5 bases and J lost 0, with 16 bases in between. CDR1 and CDR2 from the germline V gene are SGHVS and FQNEAQ. CDR3 size: 17 residues. As DNA, the CDR3 is TGTGCCAGCAGCCGGGCGGGGACAGCCGCGAACACCGGGGAGCTGTTTTTT. It encodes CASSRAGTAANTGELFF.

As concerns this clonotype: A much larger clone sits a single nucleotide away, making a read error possible. This chain links TRBV11-2 with TRBJ2-7; 8 bases fit TRBD2. Germline assignment: CDR1 SGHAT and CDR2 FQNNGV. J was trimmed by 3 bases and V by 10 bases; bases with no gene match: 11. The CDR3 sequence is 14 residues long. CDR3 amino acids: CAINPTAGVYEQYF. In nucleotides, the CDR3 is TGTGCCATCAACCCCACAGCGGGGGTCTACGAGCAGTACTTC.

This clonotype was observed at least ten times. The chain has TRBV2 and TRBJ2-3; 10 nucleotides line up with TRBD2. Germline CDR1 SNHLY, CDR2 FYNNEI. The V segment lost 8 bases and the J segment 4 bases; nucleotides outside the gene matches: 6. The CDR3 loop spans 14 amino acids. The CDR3 protein is CASGWTSGADTQYF. Here the CDR3 DNA reads TGTGCCAGCGGATGGACTAGCGGCGCAGATACGCAGTATTTT.

At least ten counts were recorded for this clonotype. The V call is TRBV11-2, the J call TRBJ2-1; 9 nucleotides line up with TRBD1. Unmatched junction bases numbered 7, after V lost 6 bases and J lost 7 bases. The CDR3 runs 14 residues. Germline assignment: CDR1 SGHAT and CDR2 FQNNGV. The CDR3 DNA reads TGTGCCAGCAGTCAGACAGGGGGAAGAAATGAGCAGTTCTTC. Its protein product is CASSQTGGRNEQFF.

Details on this clonotype: This could be a read error, since a much larger clone is one nucleotide away. The V gene is TRBV5-6, the J gene TRBJ2-7; 8 positions agree with TRBD1. The CDR3 runs 14 residues. The germline gives CDR1 SGHDT, CDR2 YYEEEE. CDR3: CASSLDRGYYGQYF. The CDR3 nucleotides are TGTGCCAGCAGCTTGGACAGGGGGTACTACGGGCAGTACTTC. Together with reference TRBV5-6 and TRBJ2-7, the CDR3 gives the full variable domain: DAGVTQSPTHLIKTRGQQVTLRCSPKSGHDTVSWYQQALGQGPQFIFQYYEEEERQRGNFPDRFSGHQFPNYSSELNVNALLLGDSALYLCASSLDRGYYGQYFGPGTRLTVT.

This clonotype was found a few times. This sequence joins TRBV7-8 and TRBJ1-6; no reliable D call. The V gene's germline CDR1 is SGHVS and CDR2 FQNEAQ. The CDR3 is 15 amino acids. Between the trimmed V and J ends, which lost 1 base and 5 bases, there was a span of 9 bases. CDR3 sequence reads: CASSLVVGNNSPLHF. As DNA, the CDR3 is TGTGCCAGCAGCTTAGTTGTAGGAAATAATTCACCCCTCCACTTT. Full variable domain (remainder filled in from reference TRBV7-8 and TRBJ1-6): GAGVSQSPRYKVAKRGQDVALRCDPISGHVSLFWYQQALGQGPEFLTYFQNEAQLDKSGLPSDRFFAERPEGSVSTLKIQRTQQEDSAVYLCASSLVVGNNSPLHFGNGTRLTVT.

V gene TRBV6-2 or TRBV6-3 combines with J gene TRBJ1-1; D is uncertain. V lost 7 bases, J lost 2 bases, and 20 bases lay in between. Per the germline V gene, CDR1 is MNHEY and CDR2 is SVGEGT. This CDR3 comprises 16 residues. CDR3 DNA: TGTGCCAGCAATTCCGGGGTTAGGGTGGTCAACACTGAAGCTTTCTTT. Translation gives CASNSGVRVVNTEAFF.

The chain is built from TRBV20-1 and TRBJ2-1; a weak D match, TRBD2 (5 bases). CDR3 length: 15 amino acids. Between the trimmed V and J ends, which lost 4 bases and 2 bases, there was a span of 15 bases. The germline gives CDR1 DFQATT, CDR2 SNEGSKA (reference sequence). Here the CDR3 reads CSAMAGSPPYNEQFF. The DNA for the CDR3 is TGCAGTGCTATGGCGGGCAGCCCACCCTACAATGAGCAGTTCTTC.

There are many counts of this clonotype. V usage is TRBV2 and J usage is TRBJ1-1; possible D gene TRBD1, 5 bases. Deletions cut 3 bases from V and 7 bases from J, with 12 bases between. This CDR3 spans 13 amino acids. Germline CDR1 SNHLY, CDR2 FYNNEI. The CDR3 is CASSDGGIGEAFF. CDR3 bases: TGTGCCAGCAGTGATGGGGGGATCGGTGAAGCTTTCTTT.

The gene calls are TRBV6-1 and TRBJ2-2; D is possibly TRBD1 (6 bases). Germline V gives CDR1 MNHNS, CDR2 SASEGT. Trimming removed 6 bases at V and 4 bases at J, with 9 bases between. The CDR3 loop spans 13 amino acids. DNA of the CDR3: TGTGCCAGCAGACAGGGCGCCACCGGGGAGCTGTTTTTT. Amino acids: CASRQGATGELFF.

The CDR3 nucleotides read TGTGCCACCAGTGATTTCAGGGGAAGGGTTAATGAGCAGTTCTTC. Its translation: CATSDFRGRVNEQFF. V gene TRBV24-1 combines with J gene TRBJ2-1; D is perhaps TRBD1 (6 bases). The germline V gene has CDR1 KGHDR and CDR2 SFDVKD. V shed 1 base and J shed 7 bases, with 13 bases lying between them. The CDR3 loop spans 15 amino acids.

This clonotype was seen many times. The chain has TRBV7-3 and TRBJ2-3; tentatively, D is TRBD2 (5 bases). V lost 3 bases and J lost 6, with 19 bases in between. The germline gives CDR1 SGHTA, CDR2 FQGTGA. The CDR3 is made up of 16 amino acids. In DNA, the CDR3 is TGTGCCAGCAGCTTGGGTCTAGCCTCTCCCCGGGATACGCAGTATTTT. The encoded protein is CASSLGLASPRDTQYF.

There are many counts of this clonotype. The V gene is TRBV18, the J gene TRBJ2-1; tentative D call: TRBD1 (6 bases). The germline CDR1 and CDR2 sequences are KGHSH and LQKENI. Deletions cut 4 bases from V and 9 bases from J, with 19 bases between. This CDR3 has 15 amino acids. The CDR3 sequence: CASSLGTKFEGEQFF. The CDR3 DNA is TGTGCCAGCTCACTCGGGACAAAGTTTGAGGGTGAGCAGTTCTTC.

This clonotype was detected many times. The CDR3 DNA sequence: TGTGCCAGCAGTTTAGTAACTAGCGGGGTCTACAATGAGCAGTTCTTC. This sequence encodes CASSLVTSGVYNEQFF. The rearrangement links TRBV12-3 or TRBV12-4 to TRBJ2-1, with TRBD2 matching over 10 bases. The CDR3 runs 16 residues. V lost 1 base, J lost 3 bases, and 3 bases stayed unmatched.

This clonotype was seen a handful of times. DNA of the CDR3: TGTGCCAGCAGTTTCAGTGGAGGGATATACACCGGGGAGCTGTTTTTT. Residues: CASSFSGGIYTGELFF. The rearrangement joins TRBV6-5 to TRBJ2-2; weak D call: TRBD2 (6 bases). Trimming took 4 bases from V and 3 from J, leaving 15 bases between them. Germline loops: CDR1 MNHEY, CDR2 SVGAGI. This CDR3 has 16 residues.

The chain joins TRBV20-1 to TRBJ1-4, with D hard to call. Germline V gene sequence: CDR1 DFQATT, CDR2 SNEGSKA (reference sequence). Trimming took off 5 bases at V and 7 bases at J, with 8 bases between the two ends. This CDR3 has 11 amino acids. CDR3 coding DNA: TGCAGTGCTCCCAAGGTTGAAAAACTGTTTTTT. Translating it yields CSAPKVEKLFF.

This clonotype occurred once. The chain employs TRBV5-5 and TRBJ1-6; D gene uncertain. The CDR3 is made up of 15 amino acids. In germline, CDR1 is SGHKS, CDR2 YYEKEE (reference sequence). Trimming cost V 2 bases and J 3 bases, with 9 bases left between them. Here the CDR3 reads CASSFTRDYNSPLHF. CDR3 bases: TGTGCCAGCAGCTTTACCAGAGACTATAATTCACCCCTCCACTTT.

This clonotype turned up a few times. The V and J genes are TRBV10-3 and TRBJ1-1; the D is unclear. V was clipped by 2 bases and J by 6 bases, with 7 bases between them. The CDR3 length is 12 residues. Looked up from germline, CDR1 is ENHRY and CDR2 is SYGVKD. CDR3 DNA: TGTGCCATCAGTGAGCGGGGAGCTGAAGCTTTCTTT. Encoded protein: CAISERGAEAFF.

There are many counts of this clonotype. The genes are TRBV6-1 and TRBJ2-7; possibly TRBD1 for D (6 bases). Germline V gives CDR1 MNHNS, CDR2 SASEGT. With 4 bases removed from V and 0 bases from J, the gap between germline ends came to 25 bases. This CDR3 is 19 amino acids long. The chain's CDR3 is CASSASSGQTYYSSYEQYF. CDR3 coding DNA: TGTGCCAGCAGTGCTTCATCAGGACAGACATACTACAGCTCCTACGAGCAGTACTTC.

The sample holds many counts of this clonotype. The rearrangement joins TRBV28 to TRBJ2-1; 8 bases align to TRBD2. The CDR3 is 15 amino acids. J was trimmed by 7 bases and V by 2 bases; bases with no gene match: 7. Germline CDR1 MDHEN, CDR2 SYDVKM. The CDR3 is CASSLIGLAGNEQFF. CDR3 nucleotides: TGTGCCAGCAGTTTAATTGGACTAGCAGGGAATGAGCAGTTCTTC.

This clonotype occurred a few times. V usage is TRBV10-2 and J usage is TRBJ2-3; 9 positions match TRBD1. V lost 7 bases to trimming and J lost 0 bases; unmatched junction nucleotides: 8. This CDR3 is built from 16 residues. Germline assignment: CDR1 WSHSY and CDR2 SAAADI. CDR3 sequence reads: CASTVTGGPSTDTQYF. DNA of the CDR3: TGCGCCAGCACGGTGACAGGGGGTCCTAGCACAGATACGCAGTATTTT.